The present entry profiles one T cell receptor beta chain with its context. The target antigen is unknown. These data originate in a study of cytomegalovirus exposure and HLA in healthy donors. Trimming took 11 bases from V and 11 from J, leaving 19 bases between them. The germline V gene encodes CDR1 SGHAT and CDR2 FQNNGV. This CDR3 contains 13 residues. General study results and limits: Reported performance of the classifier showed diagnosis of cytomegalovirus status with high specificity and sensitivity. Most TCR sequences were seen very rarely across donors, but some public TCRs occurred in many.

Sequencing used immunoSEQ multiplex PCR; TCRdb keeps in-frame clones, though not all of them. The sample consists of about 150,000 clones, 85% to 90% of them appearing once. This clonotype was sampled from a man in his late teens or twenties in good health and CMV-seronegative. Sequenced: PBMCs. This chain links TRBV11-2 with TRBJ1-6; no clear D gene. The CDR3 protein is CASGGQTRTPLHF. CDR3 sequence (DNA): TGTGCCTCGGGAGGGCAGACGAGGACACCCCTCCACTTT.